This T cell receptor (beta chain) was obtained from a study of OX40 agonist ivuxolimab in advanced cancers. For context, the study as a whole: Ivuxolimab, which targeted the costimulatory receptor OX40 (CD134), was an agonistic, fully human IgG2 monoclonal antibody. Intravenous ivuxolimab was administered to patients every 2 weeks at six dose levels: 0.01, 0.1, 0.3, 1.5, 3 and 10 mg/kg. Of the roughly 52 dose-escalation patients, hepatocellular carcinoma was present in about 20, melanoma in approximately 15, renal cell carcinoma in 9 and head and neck cancer in 9. In the dose-escalation cohort, 65% to 85% of patients were male, and the mean age was around 60 years with a range of roughly 20 to 80. Patients were allowed to have had prior anti-PD-1, anti-PD-L1 or anti-CTLA-4 therapy, and 40% of the dose-escalation patients had previously received checkpoint inhibitors. Partial responses occurred in three dose-escalation patients: two with cutaneous melanoma and one with hepatocellular carcinoma. Peripheral TCRbeta sequencing was intended to test whether TCR sequence diversity was altered and clonal T-cell expansion was caused by ivuxolimab. The paper reports the monotherapy dose-escalation portion (N = 52 patients) of the phase I ivuxolimab trial. What the study reported, not specific to this receptor: At doses from 0.1 to 3.0 mg/kg, clonal expansion was seen in both CD4+ and CD8+ blood T cells between baseline and week 6. In the 0.1-3.0 mg/kg groups, partial responders were among the patients with the lowest normalized peripheral clonal expansion, particularly in CD8+ T cells. After ivuxolimab, expanded clones were on average more numerous among CD8+ T cells than among CD4+ T cells. The antigen specificity of the peripheral T cells that underwent clonal expansion was not determined. Low levels of normalized T-cell clonal expansion were also seen in some patients who did not respond.

CDR1 is given as SGDLS and CDR2 as YYNGEE, both from the germline V gene. Reading from cysteine to phenylalanine, the CDR3 counts 13 amino acids. Only the CDR3 region is kept as DNA, spanning 39 bases read in frame from base 1. At the junction V is shortened by 0 bases and J by 5 bases, with 5 bases in between. This clone is deemed medium-sized (0.01 to 0.1%). Its recognized antigen is unknown. The input lacks base qualities; no much larger clone sits a single base away. Patients with a history of autoimmune disease or receiving systemic immunosuppression were excluded from the trial. Peripheral blood for TCR sequencing was drawn from every dose cohort at baseline, at cycle 4 day 1 and at cycle 7 day 1. Samples were obtained from an open-label, multicenter, first-in-human phase I dose-escalation trial of ivuxolimab. Adults with locally advanced or metastatic head and neck squamous cell, hepatocellular, melanoma or renal cell carcinoma were enrolled in the trial. Before TCR sequencing, CD4+ T cells and CD8+ T cells were sorted from peripheral blood as separate populations.

Genomic DNA was isolated from the sorted cells so that the TCRbeta CDR3 region could be sequenced. The immunoSEQ Assay was used to sequence the TCRbeta CDR3 regions. Drawn from immuneACCESS, this table holds only the in-frame rearrangements with V and J called that TCRdb kept. Clones are partly lost; checked studies trace under half to an unresolved V gene and leave the rest unexplained. This sample comprises 75,000 to 90,000 clones, 75% to 95% of them detected only once. The ten largest clones add up to 8.4% of the sample. This receptor was taken from an adult with an advanced solid tumor such as melanoma, head and neck, liver or kidney cancer. The chain was built from TRBV9 and TRBJ2-2, with no D gene named confidently. Sequences were derived from CD4+ or CD8+ T cells sorted from blood, sampled in a trial of the OX40 agonist ivuxolimab. The nucleotide sequence is given as TGTGCCAGCAGCGTAGGACCTACCGGGGAGCTGTTTTTT. Translated, it gives CASSVGPTGELFF.